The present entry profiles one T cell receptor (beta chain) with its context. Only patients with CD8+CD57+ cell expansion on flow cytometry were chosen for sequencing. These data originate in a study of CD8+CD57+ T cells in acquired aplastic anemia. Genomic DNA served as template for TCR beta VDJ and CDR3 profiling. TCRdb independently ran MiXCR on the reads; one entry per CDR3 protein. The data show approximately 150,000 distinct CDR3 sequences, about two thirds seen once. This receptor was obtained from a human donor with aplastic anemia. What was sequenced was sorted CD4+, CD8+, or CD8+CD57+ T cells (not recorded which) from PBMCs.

The CDR3 region is CASSPSGTGGVEQYF. The CDR3 DNA follows: TGTGCCAGCAGTCCGTCCGGGACAGGGGGAGTCGAGCAGTACTTC. This rearrangement joins TRBV7-8 to TRBJ2-7; 11 bases match TRBD1. Trimming took 6 bases from V and 6 from J; bases not matched to a gene: 10. The CDR3 covers 15 residues. Germline V gene sequence: CDR1 SGHVS, CDR2 FQNEAQ.